This T cell receptor beta chain stems from a study of cytomegalovirus exposure and HLA in healthy donors. Study results and caveats: On later analysis, the bulk of CMV-associated TCR beta chains appeared to be HLA-restricted.

Concerning this clone itself: Its antigen is still unknown.

With 60 Vbeta and 13 Jbeta primers, the PCR was carried out. Produced via immunoSEQ multiplex PCR; TCRdb's table is partial and in-frame only. The sample table sets out about 200,000 clones. Germline V gene data show CDR1 as SEHNR and CDR2 as FQNEAQ (reference sequence). This CDR3 contains 18 residues. V was clipped by 4 bases and J by 3 bases; unmatched bases: 15. V and J are TRBV7-9 and TRBJ2-7, with 10 bases fitting TRBD2. Sequencing used PBMCs. This TCR came from a man between 25 and 39 years old in good health and CMV-seronegative. The CDR3 is CASSSLSPSGGAGYEQYF. The CDR3 nucleotides read TGTGCCAGCAGCTCGCTGAGCCCCAGCGGGGGGGCCGGCTACGAGCAGTACTTC.